Following are 14 T cell receptor beta chains from one sample sequenced in a study of blood T cells in healthy people across ages. The use of a sample-barcoded 5' primer and a J-beta primer mix characterized a second PCR of roughly 6 to 11 cycles. TCRdb ran MiXCR on the 5' RACE reads and lists one entry per CDR3 protein. This sample has roughly 730,000 distinct CDR3 sequences, with roughly three fifths found just once. Sequenced input: blood. The receptors here all came from a man aged 35 to 55 in good health.

This clonotype was found a few times. The V call is TRBV6-1, the J call TRBJ2-5; 11 nucleotides line up with TRBD2. The germline gives CDR1 MNHNS, CDR2 SASEGT. After removal of 5 bases from V and 1 base from J, the junction contained 3 bases not matched to a gene. The CDR3 length is 15 residues. Here the CDR3 reads CASSRSGGAQETQYF. The CDR3 DNA follows: TGTGCCAGCAGTCGTAGCGGGGGGGCCCAAGAGACCCAGTACTTC.

This CDR3 reads CATSSLRTSGTDTQYF. The DNA for the CDR3 is TGTGCCACCAGCAGCCTAAGGACTAGCGGCACAGATACGCAGTATTTT. V and J are TRBV15 and TRBJ2-3; 9 bases are a match to TRBD2. The V and J ends lost 3 bases and 1 base, in that order; junction bases with no gene match: 5. The CDR3 extends over 16 amino acids. Germline V gives CDR1 LNHNV, CDR2 YYDKDF (reference sequence).

This clonotype appeared many times. This chain connects TRBV12-3 or TRBV12-4 to TRBJ1-5; D gene uncertain. V was trimmed by 3 bases and J by 2 bases, leaving 11 bases between them. CDR3 length equals 15 residues. CDR3 in DNA: TGTGCCAGCAGTTTCGTTCTGTGGTGCAATCAGCCCCAGCATTTT. It translates to CASSFVLWCNQPQHF.

The chain joins TRBV3-1 to TRBJ2-1; the D gene could be TRBD1 or TRBD2 (5 bases each). CDR1 is LGHDT and CDR2 is YNNKEL in the germline V gene (reference sequence). Trimming removed 2 bases at V and 8 bases at J, with 7 bases between. This CDR3 has 12 residues. CDR3 sequence: CASSQLGDEQFF. For the CDR3, the DNA is TGTGCCAGCAGCCAACTGGGGGATGAGCAGTTCTTC.

This chain connects TRBV10-3 to TRBJ1-5; D call uncertain. CDR3 length: 15 amino acids. V was trimmed by 4 bases and J by 2 bases, leaving 12 bases between them. Germline assignment: CDR1 ENHRY and CDR2 SYGVKD. The CDR3: CAISAKRDGNQPQHF. Here the CDR3 DNA reads TGTGCCATCAGTGCTAAGAGGGATGGCAATCAGCCCCAGCATTTT.

The chain joins TRBV20-1 to TRBJ1-1; D perhaps matches TRBD1 (6 bases). The CDR3 loop spans 15 amino acids. The V gene's germline CDR1 is DFQATT and CDR2 SNEGSKA (reference sequence). Between the trimmed V and J ends, which lost 3 bases and 0 bases, there was a span of 14 bases. The CDR3, as DNA: TGCAGTGCTAGTGGCAGGGGAAGCGTGAACACTGAAGCTTTCTTT. It encodes CSASGRGSVNTEAFF.

The CDR3 DNA sequence: TGTGCCAGCAGAACCGGGACAGGGGTCTATGGCTACACCTTC. It translates to CASRTGTGVYGYTF. The V gene is TRBV28, the J gene TRBJ1-2; 10 bases align to TRBD1. From germline, CDR1 is MDHEN and CDR2 SYDVKM. The CDR3 is 14 amino acids. Unmatched junction bases numbered 5, after V lost 6 bases and J lost 4 bases.

J is TRBJ2-5 and V is TRBV12-3 or TRBV12-4; 8 bases agree with TRBD2. The last part of the DNA fits TRBJ2-7 better; the J call may be wrong. CDR3 length equals 14 residues. CDR3 protein: CASRPTGTRGEQYF. The CDR3 DNA is TGTGCCAGCAGACCCACCGGGACTAGGGGCGAGCAGTACTTC.

This clonotype was counted a few times. In nucleotides, the CDR3 is TGCGCCAGCAGCCAAGGGTTTCTAGAGACCCAGTACTTC. Translated: CASSQGFLETQYF. The chain combines TRBV4-1 with TRBJ2-5; D is unresolved. Per germline, CDR1 MGHRA and CDR2 YSYEKL. This CDR3 region has 13 residues. Trimming stripped 1 base from V and 4 bases from J, with 7 bases between.

This chain joins TRBV7-3 and TRBJ2-3; 8 bases fit TRBD1. The CDR3 extends over 15 amino acids. Unmatched junction bases numbered 10, after V lost 5 bases and J lost 6 bases. From germline, CDR1 is SGHTA and CDR2 FQGTGA. CDR3 residues: CASSTGGTFSDTQYF. The CDR3 coding sequence is TGTGCCAGCAGCACAGGGGGTACGTTTTCGGATACGCAGTATTTT.

V is TRBV27 and J is TRBJ1-2; tentative D call: TRBD1 (5 bases). With 6 bases removed from V and 2 bases from J, the gap between germline ends came to 13 bases. The CDR3 contains 14 residues. Per the germline V gene, CDR1 is MNHEY and CDR2 is SMNVEV (reference sequence). CDR3 DNA sequence: TGTGCCAGCAGGGGGGGTGGGCTGAACTATGGCTACACCTTC. Translation: CASRGGGLNYGYTF.

This clonotype was seen only a few times. The V gene is TRBV28, the J gene TRBJ2-7; maybe TRBD1 (6 bases). V dropped 10 bases and J dropped 6 bases, with 16 bases sitting between them. There are 12 residues in the CDR3. CDR1 MDHEN and CDR2 SYDVKM come from the germline V gene. CDR3 sequence: CATATGQGEQYF. The CDR3 nucleotides are TGTGCCACAGCGACAGGACAAGGCGAGCAGTACTTC.

V and J are TRBV7-3 and TRBJ2-1, with TRBD2 matching 14 bases. V lost 4 bases, J lost 7 bases, and 6 bases stayed unmatched. The CDR3 has 16 residues. Germline CDR1 and CDR2: SGHTA and FQGTGA. This chain's CDR3 is CASSSRTSGGLNEQFF. CDR3 coding DNA: TGTGCCAGCAGCTCACGGACTAGCGGGGGGCTGAATGAGCAGTTCTTC. Combining the CDR3 with reference TRBV7-3 and TRBJ2-1 gives the whole variable domain GAGVSQTPSNKVTEKGKYVELRCDPISGHTALYWYRQSLGQGPEFLIYFQGTGAADDSGLPNDRFFAVRPEGSVSTLKIQRTERGDSAVYLCASSSRTSGGLNEQFFGPGTRLTVL.

V usage is TRBV7-2 and J usage is TRBJ2-5, with D uncertain. Trimming pared 2 bases from V and 5 bases from J, leaving 6 bases between. The CDR3 loop spans 12 amino acids. The germline gives CDR1 SGHTA, CDR2 FQGNSA. The CDR3 loop is CASSLMFETQYF. CDR3 coding DNA: TGTGCCAGCAGCTTAATGTTCGAGACCCAGTACTTC.